The 21 T cell receptor beta chains below were found in one sample sequenced in a study of cytomegalovirus exposure and HLA in healthy donors. Using immunoSEQ multiplex PCR, the repertoire was profiled, and TCRdb retains in-frame clones only, with some absent. The data contain approximately 120,000 clones, 85% to 90% of them seen just once; the ten biggest clones take up 1.5% to 2%. The sample taken for sequencing was PBMCs. The source of these receptors is a woman between 18 and 30 years old in good health and CMV-seronegative.

The chain recombines TRBV14 with TRBJ1-1, with D possibly TRBD1 on 6 matching bases. This CDR3 has 15 residues. V gave up 6 bases and J gave up 1 base, with 15 bases separating them. In germline, CDR1 is SGHDN, CDR2 FVKESK. CDR3 protein: CASRGVTGKNTEAFF. The CDR3 region has the DNA TGTGCCAGCAGAGGGGTTACAGGGAAGAACACTGAAGCTTTCTTT.

The rearrangement uses TRBV2 and TRBJ2-7; D remains unclear. CDR3 length: 11 residues. V gave up 8 bases and J gave up 4 bases, with 9 bases separating them. Germline CDR1 reads SNHLY; CDR2 reads FYNNEI. This CDR3 is CASVSRYEQYF. CDR3 nucleotides: TGTGCCAGCGTTAGTAGATACGAGCAGTACTTC.

The chain is built from TRBV5-4 and TRBJ2-5; 8 positions agree with TRBD2. Germline V gives CDR1 SGHNT, CDR2 YYREEE (reference sequence). The CDR3 sequence is 14 residues long. V was clipped by 4 bases and J by 4 bases; unmatched bases: 6. Here the CDR3 reads CASSTSGSGETQYF. The CDR3 region has the DNA TGTGCCAGCAGCACCAGCGGGAGCGGAGAGACCCAGTACTTC.

This clone was counted a single time. The chain combines TRBV5-1 with TRBJ2-6; D is perhaps TRBD2 (7 bases). This CDR3 comprises 14 residues. CDR1 SGHRS and CDR2 YFSETQ come from the germline V gene. Trimming removed 2 bases at V and 8 bases at J, with 11 bases between. The CDR3 protein is CASSFGGATNVLTF. Here the CDR3 DNA reads TGCGCCAGCAGCTTTGGGGGGGCGACCAACGTCCTGACTTTC.

V usage is TRBV7-8 and J usage is TRBJ2-7; 11 nucleotides line up with TRBD2. Trimming cost V 3 bases and J 3 bases; bases outside gene matches: 1. Germline-derived CDR1 and CDR2 are SGHVS and FQNEAQ. CDR3 length: 14 amino acids. CDR3 residues: CASSLTSGNYEQYF. CDR3 DNA: TGTGCCAGCAGCTTGACTAGCGGGAACTACGAGCAGTACTTC.

The V call is TRBV6-1, the J call TRBJ2-1, with D unresolved. The CDR3 is 13 amino acids. Germline V lookup: CDR1 MNHNS, CDR2 SASEGT. V was shortened by 6 bases and J by 7 bases, with 13 bases between the two germline ends. CDR3 sequence (DNA): TGTGCCAGCAGACAGATACCCTGGAATGAGCAGTTCTTC. It specifies CASRQIPWNEQFF.

The rearrangement joins TRBV27 to TRBJ2-6; the D gene is possibly TRBD2 (6 bases). The CDR3 loop spans 17 amino acids. V shed 3 bases and J shed 0 bases, with 12 bases lying between them. Looked up from germline, CDR1 is MNHEY and CDR2 is SMNVEV (reference sequence). The CDR3 spells CASSLDYRSSGANVLTF. As DNA, the CDR3 is TGTGCCAGCAGTTTGGACTATCGGAGCTCTGGGGCCAACGTCCTGACTTTC.

This rearrangement joins TRBV6-6 to TRBJ2-1; 8 bases fit TRBD1. V lost 0 bases and J lost 4; bases outside the gene matches: 5. The CDR3 contains 16 residues. Germline assignment: CDR1 MNHNY and CDR2 SVGAGI (reference sequence). CDR3 in amino acids: CASSYSRDRKYNEQFF. CDR3 coding DNA: TGTGCCAGCAGTTACTCCCGGGACAGGAAATACAATGAGCAGTTCTTC.

This sequence joins TRBV7-2 and TRBJ2-1; 7 bases agree with TRBD2. CDR1 is SGHTA, CDR2 FQGNSA, per germline. V shed 4 bases, J shed 14 bases, and the junction held 8 bases outside the gene matches. There are 12 residues in the CDR3. CDR3 coding DNA: TGTGCCAGCAGCTCAGACAAGGGAGGGGAGTTCTTC. Protein: CASSSDKGGEFF.

The V and J genes are TRBV5-6 and TRBJ2-7; D remains ambiguous. Looked up from germline, CDR1 is SGHDT and CDR2 is YYEEEE. The V and J ends lost 4 bases and 4 bases respectively, with 15 bases between them. This CDR3 spans 14 amino acids. CDR3 residues: CASSVRDMVYEQYF. CDR3 nucleotide sequence: TGTGCCAGCAGCGTCCGAGATATGGTATACGAGCAGTACTTC.

V usage is TRBV5-1 and J usage is TRBJ2-1, with D perhaps matching TRBD2 (5 bases). V lost 0 bases and J lost 6, with 13 bases in between. Germline-derived CDR1 and CDR2 are SGHRS and YFSETQ. The CDR3 has 15 amino acids. The CDR3, as DNA: TGCGCCAGCAGCTTGGGTGGGAGCTCGACCAATGAGCAGTTCTTC. Translating gives CASSLGGSSTNEQFF.

J is TRBJ2-2 and V is TRBV5-1; the match to TRBD1 covers 7 bases. Germline trimming cut 7 bases from V and 5 bases from J; bases unmatched to any gene: 11. Germline V lookup: CDR1 SGHRS, CDR2 YFSETQ. The CDR3 runs to 15 residues. Here the CDR3 DNA reads TGCGCCAGCTCTCCCGAGGGGGCACGAACCGGGGAGCTGTTTTTT. Protein product: CASSPEGARTGELFF.

V is TRBV10-3 and J is TRBJ1-1; 7 bases are a match to TRBD1. The CDR3 is made up of 13 amino acids. V shed 6 bases, J shed 4 bases, and the junction held 5 bases outside the gene matches. Germline CDR1 and CDR2: ENHRY and SYGVKD. In nucleotides, the CDR3 is TGTGCCATCAGCGGGGACAGTGCCACTGAAGCTTTCTTT. This encodes CAISGDSATEAFF.

This sequence joins TRBV4-1 and TRBJ2-1, with a tentative D call TRBD2 (5 bases). CDR1 is MGHRA, CDR2 YSYEKL, per germline. The CDR3 length is 14 residues. V was pared by 4 bases and J by 6 bases, with 13 bases between. DNA of the CDR3: TGCGCCAGCAGCCGGAGCGTTGAGGGCAATGAGCAGTTCTTC. It encodes CASSRSVEGNEQFF.

The CDR3, as DNA: TGTGCCACCAGTTTCTCCAGGGGGTCACAGCATTTT. Translating it yields CATSFSRGSQHF. J is TRBJ1-5 and V is TRBV15; 7 bases align to TRBD1. Germline V CDR1 and CDR2: LNHNV, YYDKDF (reference sequence). The ends lost 6 bases at V and 13 bases at J; junction bases unmatched: 9. This CDR3 contains 12 residues.

The chain uses TRBV5-1 and TRBJ2-3; TRBD1 matches at 7 bases. V gave up 4 bases and J gave up 1 base; unmatched junction bases: 0. The germline gives CDR1 SGHRS, CDR2 YFSETQ. CDR3 size: 13 residues. The CDR3 region is CASSTGGTDTQYF. CDR3 DNA: TGCGCCAGCAGCACAGGGGGCACAGATACGCAGTATTTT.

The V gene is TRBV5-1, the J gene TRBJ2-1, with 8 bases aligning to TRBD2. V dropped 0 bases and J dropped 4; count of bases not matched to a gene: 6. In germline, CDR1 is SGHRS, CDR2 YFSETQ. The CDR3 loop spans 16 amino acids. This chain's CDR3 is CASSLAGGASYNEQFF. CDR3 DNA: TGCGCCAGCAGCTTGGCCGGGGGGGCCTCTTACAATGAGCAGTTCTTC. Full variable domain (rest looked up from reference TRBV5-1 and TRBJ2-1): KAGVTQTPRYLIKTRGQQVTLSCSPISGHRSVSWYQQTPGQGLQFLFEYFSETQRNKGNFPGRFSGRQFSNSRSEMNVSTLELGDSALYLCASSLAGGASYNEQFFGPGTRLTVL.

This rearrangement joins TRBV11-3 to TRBJ2-5; 7 bases match TRBD1. J gave up 4 bases and V 4 bases, and 0 bases lay outside the gene matches. CDR3 length: 12 residues. In germline, CDR1 is SGHNT, CDR2 YENEEA. CDR3 region: CASSSGGETQYF. DNA of the CDR3: TGTGCCAGCAGCTCAGGGGGAGAGACCCAGTACTTC.

This chain joins TRBV11-2 and TRBJ2-7; D is uncertain. Germline-derived CDR1 and CDR2 are SGHAT and FQNNGV. V lost 1 base and J 3 bases, leaving 10 bases between the germline ends. This CDR3 spans 14 amino acids. In nucleotides, the CDR3 is TGTGCCAGCAGCTTAGCCCCGGGTTACTACGAGCAGTACTTC. This codes for CASSLAPGYYEQYF.

The rearrangement uses TRBV7-9 and TRBJ1-1; D gene uncertain. CDR1 is SEHNR and CDR2 is FQNEAQ in the germline V gene (reference sequence). There are 14 residues in the CDR3. The V end lost 3 bases, the J end lost 8 bases, and 16 bases lay between the germline ends. The CDR3 sequence is CASSFSRRVGEAFF. The CDR3 nucleotides read TGTGCCAGCAGCTTTTCCCGGCGAGTCGGGGAAGCTTTCTTT.

V gene TRBV2 combines with J gene TRBJ1-2; possibly TRBD1 for D (6 bases). This CDR3 has 15 amino acids. V lost 1 base and J lost 5, with 14 bases in between. Germline CDR1 and CDR2: SNHLY and FYNNEI. The CDR3 DNA reads as TGTGCCAGCAGTGAAGTGCGGGGGGCATGGTATGGCTACACCTTC. Translation: CASSEVRGAWYGYTF.